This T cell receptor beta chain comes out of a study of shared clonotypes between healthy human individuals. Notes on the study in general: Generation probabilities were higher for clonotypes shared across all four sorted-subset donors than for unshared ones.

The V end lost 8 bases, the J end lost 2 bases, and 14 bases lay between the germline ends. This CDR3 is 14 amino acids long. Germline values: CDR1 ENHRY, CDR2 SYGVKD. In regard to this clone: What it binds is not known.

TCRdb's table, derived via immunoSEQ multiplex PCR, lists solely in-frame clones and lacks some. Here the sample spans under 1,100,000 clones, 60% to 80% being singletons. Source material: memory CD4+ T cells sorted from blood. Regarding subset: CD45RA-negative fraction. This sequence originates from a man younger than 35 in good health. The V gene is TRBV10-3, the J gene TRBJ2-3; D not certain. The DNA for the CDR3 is TGTGCCATCTGGGCAGGAGTCGTCACAGATACGCAGTATTTT. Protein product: CAIWAGVVTDTQYF.